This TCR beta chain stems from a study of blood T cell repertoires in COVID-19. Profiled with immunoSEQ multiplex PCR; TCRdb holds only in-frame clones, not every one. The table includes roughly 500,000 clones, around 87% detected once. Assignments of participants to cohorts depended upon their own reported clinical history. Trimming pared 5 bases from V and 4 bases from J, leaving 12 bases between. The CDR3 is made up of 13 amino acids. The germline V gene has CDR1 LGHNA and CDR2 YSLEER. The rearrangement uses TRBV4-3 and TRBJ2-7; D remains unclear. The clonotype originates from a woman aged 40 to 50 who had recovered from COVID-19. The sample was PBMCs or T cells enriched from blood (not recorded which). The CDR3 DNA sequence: TGCGCCAGCAGCAGAGAATCCGGTTACGAGCAGTACTTC. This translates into CASSRESGYEQYF.